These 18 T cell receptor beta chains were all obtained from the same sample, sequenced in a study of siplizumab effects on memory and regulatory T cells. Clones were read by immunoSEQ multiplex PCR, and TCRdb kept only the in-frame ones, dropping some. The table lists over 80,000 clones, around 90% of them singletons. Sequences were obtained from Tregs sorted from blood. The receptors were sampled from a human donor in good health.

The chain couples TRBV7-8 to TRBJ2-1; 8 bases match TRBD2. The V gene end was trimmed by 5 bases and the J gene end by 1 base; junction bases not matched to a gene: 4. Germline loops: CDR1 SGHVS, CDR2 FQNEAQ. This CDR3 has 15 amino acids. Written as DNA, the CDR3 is TGTGCCAGCAGCAAGAGCGGGGGTTCCTACAATGAGCAGTTCTTC. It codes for CASSKSGGSYNEQFF.

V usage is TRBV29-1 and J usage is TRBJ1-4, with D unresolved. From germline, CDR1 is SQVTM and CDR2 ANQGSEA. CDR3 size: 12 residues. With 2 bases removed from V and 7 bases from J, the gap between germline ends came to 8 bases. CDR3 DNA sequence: TGCAGCGTTGAACCCGGTAGTGAAAAACTGTTTTTT. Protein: CSVEPGSEKLFF.

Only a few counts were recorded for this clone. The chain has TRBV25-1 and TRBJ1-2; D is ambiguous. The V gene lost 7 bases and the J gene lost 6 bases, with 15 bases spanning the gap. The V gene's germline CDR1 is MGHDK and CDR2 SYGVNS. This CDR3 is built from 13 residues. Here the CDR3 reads CASTRGPYDGYTF. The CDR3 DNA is TGTGCCAGCACCCGGGGTCCCTACGATGGCTACACCTTC.

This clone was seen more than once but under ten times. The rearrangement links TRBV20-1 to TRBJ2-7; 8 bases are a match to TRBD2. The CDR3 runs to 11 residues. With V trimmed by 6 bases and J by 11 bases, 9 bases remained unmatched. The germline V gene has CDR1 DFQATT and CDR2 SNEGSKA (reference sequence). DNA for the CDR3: TGCAGTGCCGGACGCGGGGGGCTGGAGTACTTC. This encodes CSAGRGGLEYF.

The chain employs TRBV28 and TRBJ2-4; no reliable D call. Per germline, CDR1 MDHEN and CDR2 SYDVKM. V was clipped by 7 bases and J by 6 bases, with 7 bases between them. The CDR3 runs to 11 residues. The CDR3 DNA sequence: TGTGCCAGCAATAAGGGAAACATTCAGTACTTC. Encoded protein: CASNKGNIQYF.

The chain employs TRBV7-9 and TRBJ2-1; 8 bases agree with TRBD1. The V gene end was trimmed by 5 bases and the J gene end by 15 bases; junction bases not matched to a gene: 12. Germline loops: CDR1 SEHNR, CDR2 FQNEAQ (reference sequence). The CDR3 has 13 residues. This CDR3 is CASSPYDRGHLFF. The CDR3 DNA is TGTGCCAGCAGCCCATACGACAGGGGACATCTGTTCTTC.

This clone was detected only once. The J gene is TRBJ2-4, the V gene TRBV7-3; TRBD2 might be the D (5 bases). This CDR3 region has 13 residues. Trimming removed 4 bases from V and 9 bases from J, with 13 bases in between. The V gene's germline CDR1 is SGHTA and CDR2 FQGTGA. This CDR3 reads CASSSDLGSIQYF. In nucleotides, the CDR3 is TGTGCCAGCAGCTCGGACCTTGGGAGCATTCAGTACTTC.

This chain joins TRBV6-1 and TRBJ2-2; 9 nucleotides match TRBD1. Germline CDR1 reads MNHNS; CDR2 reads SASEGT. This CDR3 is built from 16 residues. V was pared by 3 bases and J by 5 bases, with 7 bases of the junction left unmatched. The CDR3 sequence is CASSDFYRGRTGELFF. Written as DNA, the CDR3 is TGTGCCAGCAGTGATTTTTACAGGGGGCGGACCGGGGAGCTGTTTTTT.

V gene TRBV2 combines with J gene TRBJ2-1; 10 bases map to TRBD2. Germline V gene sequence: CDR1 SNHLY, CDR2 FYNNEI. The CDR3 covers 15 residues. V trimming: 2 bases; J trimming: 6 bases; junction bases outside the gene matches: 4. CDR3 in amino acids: CASSEIAGGVNEQFF. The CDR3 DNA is TGTGCCAGCAGTGAAATAGCGGGGGGCGTCAATGAGCAGTTCTTC.

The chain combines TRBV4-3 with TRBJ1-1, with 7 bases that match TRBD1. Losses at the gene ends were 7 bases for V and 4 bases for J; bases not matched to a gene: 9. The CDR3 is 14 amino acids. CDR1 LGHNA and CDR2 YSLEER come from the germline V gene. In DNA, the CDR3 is TGCGCCAGCACCAAGACAGGGACTCCCACTGAAGCTTTCTTT. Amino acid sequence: CASTKTGTPTEAFF.

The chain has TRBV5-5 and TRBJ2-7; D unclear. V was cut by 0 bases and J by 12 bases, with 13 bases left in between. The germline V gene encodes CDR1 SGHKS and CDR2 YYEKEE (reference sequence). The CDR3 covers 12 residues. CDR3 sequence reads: CASSLAASHLYF. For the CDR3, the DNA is TGTGCCAGCAGCTTGGCCGCAAGCCATCTGTACTTC.

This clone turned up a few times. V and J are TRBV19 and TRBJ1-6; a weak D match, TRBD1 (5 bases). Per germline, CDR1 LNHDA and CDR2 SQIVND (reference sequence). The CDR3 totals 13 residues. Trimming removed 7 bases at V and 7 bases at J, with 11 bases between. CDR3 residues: CASNGALNSPLHF. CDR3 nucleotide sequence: TGTGCCAGTAACGGGGCCCTCAATTCACCCCTCCACTTT.

The CDR3 nucleotides are TGCGCCAGCAGCTTGGAACAGCCTAAAGAGACCCAGTACTTC. This codes for CASSLEQPKETQYF. The chain employs TRBV5-1 and TRBJ2-5; no clear D gene. The CDR3 runs 14 residues. Deletions cut 0 bases from V and 3 bases from J, with 9 bases between. Germline CDR1 and CDR2: SGHRS and YFSETQ.

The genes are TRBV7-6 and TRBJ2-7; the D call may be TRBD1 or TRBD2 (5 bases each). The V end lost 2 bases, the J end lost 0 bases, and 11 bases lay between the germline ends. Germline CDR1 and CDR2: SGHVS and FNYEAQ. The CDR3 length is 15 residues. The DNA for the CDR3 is TGTGCCAGCAGCTTAAGGGGTGGGAGCTCCTACGAGCAGTACTTC. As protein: CASSLRGGSSYEQYF.

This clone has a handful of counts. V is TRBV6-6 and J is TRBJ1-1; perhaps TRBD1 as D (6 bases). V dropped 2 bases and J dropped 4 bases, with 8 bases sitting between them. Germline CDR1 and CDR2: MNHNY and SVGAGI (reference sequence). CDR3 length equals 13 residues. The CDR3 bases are TGTGCCAGCAGTTACACAGGGTCCACTGAAGCTTTCTTT. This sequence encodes CASSYTGSTEAFF.

The CDR3 spells CASSKNQGLSNQPQHF. The CDR3 DNA reads as TGTGCCAGCAGTAAGAACCAGGGTCTGAGCAATCAGCCCCAGCATTTT. This chain joins TRBV11-2 and TRBJ1-5; D may be TRBD1 (5 bases). Deletions cut 6 bases from V and 1 base from J, with 16 bases between. The CDR3 length is 16 residues. Germline V gene data show CDR1 as SGHAT and CDR2 as FQNNGV.

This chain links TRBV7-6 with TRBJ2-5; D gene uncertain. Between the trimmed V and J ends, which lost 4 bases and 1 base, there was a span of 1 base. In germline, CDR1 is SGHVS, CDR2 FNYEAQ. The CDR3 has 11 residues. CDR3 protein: CASSSQETQYF. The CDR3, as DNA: TGTGCCAGCAGCTCCCAAGAGACCCAGTACTTC.

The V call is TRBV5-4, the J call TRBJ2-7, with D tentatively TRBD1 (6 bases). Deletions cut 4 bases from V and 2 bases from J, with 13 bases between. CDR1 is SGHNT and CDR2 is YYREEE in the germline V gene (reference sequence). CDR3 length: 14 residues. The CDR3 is CASSRNQGTYEQYF. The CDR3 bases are TGTGCCAGCAGCCGAAACCAGGGGACCTACGAGCAGTACTTC.